Below, 12 T cell receptor beta chains from the same sample are listed, as sequenced in a study of shared clonotypes between healthy human individuals (dated by TCRdb to the early 2020s). The library relied on the immunoSEQ multiplex PCR assay. Imported from immuneACCESS, the table was reduced by TCRdb to in-frame sequences with V and J called. These copies leave out some clones; in studies compared against another copy, an unresolved V gene accounts for under half, and the cause of the remainder is not known. The sample includes approximately 2.5 million clones, with approximately 94% observed a single time. The top ten clonotypes cover over 0.12% of the sample. The specimen was naive CD4+ T cells sorted from blood. The sample's cell subset or site label, decoded: CD45RA+ positively selected. The receptor source for this set is a man in his late teens or twenties in good health.

V is TRBV27 and J is TRBJ2-2, with TRBD1 identical over 7 bases. The trim removed 4 bases at V and 7 bases at J, leaving 6 bases unmatched. The CDR3 spans 14 residues. The germline gives CDR1 MNHEY, CDR2 SMNVEV (reference sequence). The CDR3: CASSSGQVVGELFF. CDR3 bases: TGTGCCAGCAGTTCAGGACAGGTCGTCGGGGAGCTGTTTTTT.

V usage is TRBV29-1 and J usage is TRBJ2-3; D remains ambiguous. Germline loops: CDR1 SQVTM, CDR2 ANQGSEA. Between the trimmed V and J ends, which lost 0 bases and 8 bases, there was a span of 3 bases. This CDR3 contains 10 residues. Here the CDR3 reads CSVEDGTQYF. CDR3 bases: TGCAGCGTTGAAGATGGTACGCAGTATTTT.

The chain employs TRBV2 and TRBJ1-1; 8 nucleotides match TRBD1. The CDR3 length is 15 residues. V was clipped by 5 bases and J by 0 bases; unmatched bases: 5. Germline-derived CDR1 and CDR2 are SNHLY and FYNNEI. In nucleotides, the CDR3 is TGTGCCAGCAGTTTGAGGACAGGGCTGAACACTGAAGCTTTCTTT. It encodes CASSLRTGLNTEAFF. The variable domain in full, with the rest retrieved from reference TRBV2 and TRBJ1-1, is EPEVTQTPSHQVTQMGQEVILRCVPISNHLYFYWYRQILGQKVEFLVSFYNNEISEKSEIFDDQFSVERPDGSNFTLKIRSTKLEDSAMYFCASSLRTGLNTEAFFGQGTRLTVV.

The chain links TRBV10-3 to TRBJ2-3; TRBD1 matches 7 bases. This CDR3 contains 17 residues. The germline V gene has CDR1 ENHRY and CDR2 SYGVKD. With 9 bases clipped from V and 3 bases from J, the junction kept 18 bases outside the gene matches. The CDR3 nucleotides read TGTGCCATTGGGCTTTTGTCCGGACAGGTCCGTACAGATACGCAGTATTTT. The encoded protein is CAIGLLSGQVRTDTQYF.

The chain uses TRBV10-1 and TRBJ2-3; D call uncertain. This CDR3 region has 15 residues. V shed 0 bases and J shed 6 bases, with 13 bases lying between them. The germline gives CDR1 WNHNN, CDR2 SYGVQD (reference sequence). The CDR3 loop reads CASSESSYGVDTQYF. The CDR3 bases are TGCGCCAGCAGTGAGTCCTCATATGGCGTTGATACGCAGTATTTT.

On this clone: Other nucleotide sequences from this sample produce the same CDR3. The chain is built from TRBV7-9 and TRBJ2-1; D is uncertain. The CDR3 consists of 12 residues. The germline V gene encodes CDR1 SEHNR and CDR2 FQNEAQ (reference sequence). Deletions cut 3 bases from V and 1 base from J, with 1 base between. The CDR3: CASSFSYNEQFF. Here the CDR3 DNA reads TGTGCCAGCAGCTTTTCCTACAATGAGCAGTTCTTC.

This clone has just one count. This chain connects TRBV4-3 to TRBJ2-2, with 8 bases aligning to TRBD1. CDR3 length: 16 amino acids. After removal of 2 bases from V and 0 bases from J, the junction contained 2 bases not matched to a gene. CDR1 is LGHNA, CDR2 YSLEER, per germline. The CDR3 is CASSQQGATNTGELFF. CDR3 DNA: TGCGCCAGCAGCCAACAGGGGGCTACGAACACCGGGGAGCTGTTTTTT.

The gene calls are TRBV6-1 and TRBJ2-3, with 7 bases matching TRBD1. The CDR3 runs 14 residues. V gave up 6 bases and J gave up 4 bases; unmatched junction bases: 7. CDR1 is MNHNS, CDR2 SASEGT, per germline. CDR3 coding DNA: TGTGCCAGCAGGGCCCTACAGGGGTCAGATACGCAGTATTTT. Protein: CASRALQGSDTQYF.

The CDR3 coding sequence is TGTGCCATCAGCAGTACAGGGTTGTCGGGTTCACCCCTCCACTTT. Translated, it gives CAISSTGLSGSPLHF. The rearrangement joins TRBV10-3 to TRBJ1-6; maybe TRBD1 (6 bases). The CDR3 spans 15 residues. Trimming took off 6 bases at V and 9 bases at J, with 18 bases between the two ends. The germline gives CDR1 ENHRY, CDR2 SYGVKD.

The J gene is TRBJ1-2, the V gene TRBV5-4; D possibly corresponds to TRBD1 (5 bases). CDR3 length: 15 residues. Trimming took 4 bases from V and 2 from J, leaving 15 bases between them. CDR1 and CDR2 (germline): SGHNT, YYREEE (reference sequence). CDR3 in amino acids: CASSPSERGNYGYTF. CDR3 DNA sequence: TGTGCCAGCAGCCCGAGCGAGCGGGGGAACTATGGCTACACCTTC.

Concerning this clone: Other DNA sequences of this sample code for an identical CDR3. The genes are TRBV6-6 and TRBJ2-2; possibly TRBD2 for D (6 bases). CDR1 and CDR2 from the germline V gene are MNHNY and SVGAGI (reference sequence). The CDR3 extends over 15 amino acids. Trimming took 0 bases from V and 1 from J, leaving 6 bases between them. The DNA for the CDR3 is TGTGCCAGCAGTTACTCTAGCGGGAACACCGGGGAGCTGTTTTTT. This gives the protein CASSYSSGNTGELFF.

The chain has TRBV7-2 and TRBJ1-2; 11 bases fit TRBD1. V trimming: 4 bases; J trimming: 3 bases; junction bases outside the gene matches: 4. Germline CDR1 is SGHTA and CDR2 is FQGNSA. The CDR3 covers 15 residues. This chain's CDR3 is CASSSGQGGDYGYTF. The CDR3 bases are TGTGCCAGCAGCTCGGGACAGGGGGGTGACTATGGCTACACCTTC. The entire variable domain, with the rest obtained from reference TRBV7-2 and TRBJ1-2, is as follows: GAGVSQSPSNKVTEKGKDVELRCDPISGHTALYWYRQSLGQGLEFLIYFQGNSAPDKSGLPSDRFSAERTGGSVSTLTIQRTQQEDSAVYLCASSSGQGGDYGYTFGSGTRLTVV.